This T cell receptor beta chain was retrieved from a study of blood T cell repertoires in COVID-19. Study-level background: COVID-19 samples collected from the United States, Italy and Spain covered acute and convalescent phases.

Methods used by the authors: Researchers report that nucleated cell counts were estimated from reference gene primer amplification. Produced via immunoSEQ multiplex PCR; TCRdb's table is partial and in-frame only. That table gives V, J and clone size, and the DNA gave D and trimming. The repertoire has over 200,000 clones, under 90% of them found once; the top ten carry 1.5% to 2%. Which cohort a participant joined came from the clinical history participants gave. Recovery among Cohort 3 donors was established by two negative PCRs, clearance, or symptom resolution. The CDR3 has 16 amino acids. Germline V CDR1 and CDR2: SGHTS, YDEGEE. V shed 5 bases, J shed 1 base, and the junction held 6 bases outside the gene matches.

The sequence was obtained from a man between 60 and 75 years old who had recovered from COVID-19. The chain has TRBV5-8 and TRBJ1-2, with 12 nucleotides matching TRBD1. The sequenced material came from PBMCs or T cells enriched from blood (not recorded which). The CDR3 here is CASSSGTGGYNYGYTF. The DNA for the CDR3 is TGTGCCAGCAGTTCCGGGACAGGGGGCTATAACTATGGCTACACCTTC. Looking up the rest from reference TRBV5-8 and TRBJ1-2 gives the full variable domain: EAGVTQSPTHLIKTRGQQATLRCSPISGHTSVYWYQQALGLGLQFLLWYDEGEERNRGNFPPRFSGRQFPNYSSELNVNALELEDSALYLCASSSGTGGYNYGYTFGSGTRLTVV.